The TCR beta chain described here comes from a study of blood T cell repertoires in COVID-19. Background on the study: From T cells, B-cell-depleted T cells, or PBMCs came the material, which was cDNA or gDNA.

The repertoire was sequenced with immunoSEQ multiplex PCR; TCRdb's copy has only in-frame clones and lacks some. In the table there are about half a million clones, roughly nine tenths of which are singletons. The germline gives CDR1 LNHDA, CDR2 SQIVND (reference sequence). Trimming at V came to 5 bases and at J to 0 bases, leaving 0 bases not matched to a gene. The CDR3 consists of 15 residues. This chain connects TRBV19 to TRBJ2-6; the match to TRBD1 covers 8 bases. The sequenced material came from peripheral blood. The origin of this receptor is a man aged 18 to 35 with COVID-19, enrolled during active disease. In DNA form, the CDR3 reads TGTGCCAGTAGTGACAGGGGCTCTGGGGCCAACGTCCTGACTTTC. Translated: CASSDRGSGANVLTF.